A single sample is the source of the 5 T cell receptor beta chains below, sequenced in a study of cytomegalovirus exposure and HLA in healthy donors (dated by TCRdb to the late 2010s). The library came from the immunoSEQ multiplex PCR assay. A mixture of 60 forward primers for TCR Vbeta segments and 13 reverse primers for TCR Jbeta segments was used in the multiplex PCR. What TCRdb holds here is the immuneACCESS table cut down to in-frame rearrangements. Part of the clones is not present; checked against another copy, under half of the missing clones reflect an unresolved V gene, and the others are unexplained. Across this sample there are approximately 160,000 clones, with approximately 75% seen only once. The leading ten clones occupy 1.5% to 2% of the sample. Sequencing was carried out using PBMCs. Receptors were obtained from a woman under 30 in good health and CMV-seronegative.

This clone was found once. The J gene is TRBJ1-1, the V gene TRBV5-6; TRBD1 matches at 7 bases. CDR3 length: 16 residues. J gave up 5 bases and V 4 bases, and 14 bases lay outside the gene matches. In germline, CDR1 is SGHDT, CDR2 YYEEEE. The CDR3 is CASSLSTGRSLTEAFF. The DNA for the CDR3 is TGTGCCAGCAGCCTGTCGACAGGGAGGAGTTTGACTGAAGCTTTCTTT.

V usage is TRBV30 and J usage is TRBJ2-1; 10 bases map to TRBD2. Germline V gene lookup returns CDR1 GTSNPN and CDR2 SVGIG (reference sequence). V lost 1 base, J lost 9 bases, and 6 bases stayed unmatched. The CDR3 sequence is 14 residues long. CDR3 DNA sequence: TGTGCCTGGAGTGGCCTAGCGGGAGCAGGTGAGCAGTTCTTC. It specifies CAWSGLAGAGEQFF.

This chain joins TRBV7-9 and TRBJ2-1; D is perhaps TRBD2 (6 bases). V lost 1 base to trimming and J lost 6 bases, with 19 bases between them. This CDR3 is built from 17 residues. Germline V lookup: CDR1 SEHNR, CDR2 FQNEAQ (reference sequence). DNA of the CDR3: TGTGCCAGCAGCTTAGATGTGGTCTGGGACTTTGGCAATGAGCAGTTCTTC. Its translation: CASSLDVVWDFGNEQFF.

J is TRBJ2-1 and V is TRBV29-1, with D perhaps TRBD1 (6 bases). V gave up 6 bases and J gave up 0 bases, with 9 bases separating them. The CDR3 length is 13 residues. Germline V gives CDR1 SQVTM, CDR2 ANQGSEA. DNA for the CDR3: TGCAGCGTGGACAGAAGCTCCTACAATGAGCAGTTCTTC. Its protein is CSVDRSSYNEQFF.

J is TRBJ1-5 and V is TRBV11-3, with 8 bases lining up with TRBD1. With V trimmed by 5 bases and J by 0 bases, 12 bases remained unmatched. Germline V gene data show CDR1 as SGHNT and CDR2 as YENEEA. The CDR3 covers 18 residues. The CDR3 sequence is CASSTKRQGKYSNQPQHF. In DNA, the CDR3 is TGTGCCAGCAGCACCAAGCGACAGGGGAAATATAGCAATCAGCCCCAGCATTTT.